The clone carrying this TCR beta chain was counted between two and nine times. Methods used by the authors: Researchers report that nucleated cell counts were estimated from reference gene primer amplification. Method: immunoSEQ multiplex PCR; TCRdb's copy keeps in-frame clones and lacks some. The V and J calls and clone size are taken from that table; D and trimming were inferred from the DNA. The sample has approximately 75,000 clones, more than 75% seen once. The sample comes from a study of blood T cell repertoires in COVID-19. Study-level background: There were acute and convalescent COVID-19 samples, and they came from the United States, Italy and Spain. From T cells, B-cell-depleted T cells, or PBMCs came the material, which was cDNA or gDNA.

There are 16 residues in the CDR3. The germline V gene has CDR1 LNHDA and CDR2 SQIVND (reference sequence). With 9 bases removed from V and 4 bases from J, the gap between germline ends came to 24 bases. The sequenced material came from peripheral blood. J is TRBJ1-2 and V is TRBV19; possibly TRBD1 for D (6 bases). The origin of this receptor is a human donor in a cohort sampled during active COVID-19. The CDR3: CASSRRSPGGLYGYTF. The CDR3 DNA is TGTGCCAGCAGTCGTAGGTCGCCGGGGGGCCTCTATGGCTACACCTTC.